What follows describes a single T cell receptor (beta chain). Its antigen is as yet unknown. Repertoires were generated with immunoSEQ multiplex PCR, while TCRdb's copy carries only in-frame clones and drops some. The sample contains hundreds of thousands of clones, roughly 87% of which appear only once. This sample is part of a study of Ad26.COV2.S vaccination and SARS-CoV-2 variants. Study-level findings and limits: Vaccinees displayed broader spike-specific TCR repertoires than placebo recipients.

Stated treatment: 15 to 20 received Ad26.COV2.S at low or high dose, single or two shots; roughly five received placebo; per-sample allocation not given. At day 63 after the first vaccine or placebo injection, samples were drawn. CDR3 length equals 19 residues. Trimming cost V 0 bases and J 0 bases, with 18 bases left between them. The V gene's germline CDR1 is SGHVS and CDR2 FNYEAQ. The sample here was peripheral blood, taken in a trial of Ad26.COV2.S vaccine versus placebo. The TCR sequence derives from a person aged 18 to 59 who received the Ad26.COV2.S COVID-19 vaccine or a placebo. The chain combines TRBV7-6 with TRBJ1-3; D is possibly TRBD1 (6 bases). CDR3 nucleotides: TGTGCCAGCAGCTTAGCCCCAGGGGCCCTTTCGACCTCTGGAAACACCATATATTTT. It is translated as CASSLAPGALSTSGNTIYF.